One sample yielded the 28 T cell receptor beta chains listed below, sequenced in a study of patients and donors after allogeneic stem cell transplantation (dated by TCRdb to 2019 to 2021). To prepare the library, RT-PCR was applied. Instrument used: NextSeq 550. TCRdb trimmed the raw reads at Q25, called clones with MiXCR and kept productive beta chains. Duplicate CDR3 protein sequences are folded into a single record with the most common DNA and genes. This sample is represented by hundreds of thousands of distinct CDR3 sequences; roughly 17% of them were singletons. The ten largest clones add up to less than 8% of the sample. The sample consisted of blood, either unsorted or a sorted T cell fraction (not recorded which). These receptors came from a human donor who was either an allogeneic HSCT recipient or a stem cell or donor lymphocyte infusion donor (not recorded which). It is not recorded whose cells these are; they may come from a transplant donor.

This clonotype showed up just a few times. The chain employs TRBV9 and TRBJ2-3; 9 positions agree with TRBD2. The germline V gene has CDR1 SGDLS and CDR2 YYNGEE. With V trimmed by 7 bases and J by 2 bases, 11 bases remained unmatched. There are 16 residues in the CDR3. The CDR3 region has the DNA TGTGCCAGCTGCTGCGGGAGGGTGTTCGTCACAGATACGCAGTATTTT. Residues: CASCCGRVFVTDTQYF.

The chain joins TRBV5-6 to TRBJ2-2; D is uncertain. Trimming cost V 2 bases and J 6 bases, with 14 bases left between them. The germline V gene has CDR1 SGHDT and CDR2 YYEEEE. The CDR3 loop spans 15 amino acids. DNA of the CDR3: TGTGCCAGCAGCTTAAGGCAATTGGTCGCCGGGGAGCTGTTTTTT. It codes for CASSLRQLVAGELFF.

This clonotype was picked up a small number of times. V and J are TRBV5-1 and TRBJ2-1; 9 nucleotides align to TRBD1. Germline CDR1 and CDR2: SGHRS and YFSETQ. The junction had 7 bases not matched to a gene; V was cut back by 4 bases and J by 2 bases. The CDR3 contains 16 residues. The CDR3 sequence: CASSQLTGGAYNEQFF. DNA of the CDR3: TGCGCCAGCAGCCAACTAACAGGGGGCGCCTACAATGAGCAGTTCTTC.

The rearrangement uses TRBV12-3 or TRBV12-4 and TRBJ1-2; unclear D gene. The CDR3 totals 13 residues. V dropped 3 bases and J dropped 8 bases, with 13 bases sitting between them. The CDR3 bases are TGTGCCAGCAGTTTTTACAGAGGGCAAGGCTACACCTTC. It translates to CASSFYRGQGYTF.

CDR3 coding DNA: TGCAGCGTTGAGCGGTCCTACAATGAGCAGTTCTTC. Its protein product is CSVERSYNEQFF. This chain connects TRBV29-1 to TRBJ2-1; no clear D. Deletions cut 3 bases from V and 1 base from J, with 4 bases between. CDR3 size: 12 residues. Germline CDR1 SQVTM, CDR2 ANQGSEA.

This clonotype was detected only a few times. J is TRBJ1-5 and V is TRBV20-1, with D perhaps TRBD1 (6 bases). Germline V gene sequence: CDR1 DFQATT, CDR2 SNEGSKA (reference sequence). This CDR3 contains 13 residues. The V gene lost 5 bases and the J gene lost 4 bases, with 12 bases spanning the gap. Here the CDR3 reads CSAPDRLNQPQHF. The CDR3 coding sequence is TGCAGTGCTCCGGACAGACTAAATCAGCCCCAGCATTTT.

This clonotype turned up a few times. The rearrangement links TRBV15 to TRBJ2-1, with D perhaps matching TRBD1 (6 bases). The CDR3 length is 16 residues. Trimming shortened V by 5 bases and J by 3 bases, and 17 bases separated the two germline ends. Germline loops: CDR1 LNHNV, CDR2 YYDKDF (reference sequence). The DNA for the CDR3 is TGTGCCACCAGCTCCCGGGGTACAGGGAACTACAATGAGCAGTTCTTC. Residues: CATSSRGTGNYNEQFF.

The V call is TRBV3-1, the J call TRBJ1-1; D is uncertain. V was cut by 1 base and J by 5 bases, with 11 bases left in between. This CDR3 spans 14 amino acids. Germline V CDR1 and CDR2: LGHDT, YNNKEL (reference sequence). The CDR3 loop is CASSQVKGGTEAFF. The CDR3 region has the DNA TGTGCCAGCAGCCAAGTTAAGGGTGGGACTGAAGCTTTCTTT.

The chain carries TRBV20-1 and TRBJ2-4; 12 nucleotides match TRBD2. The germline CDR1 and CDR2 sequences are DFQATT and SNEGSKA (reference sequence). This CDR3 has 16 residues. V lost 8 bases to trimming and J lost 6 bases; unmatched junction nucleotides: 14. The CDR3 loop is CSTPRLAGVRGNIQYF. The CDR3 DNA is TGCAGTACTCCCCGACTAGCGGGAGTTCGCGGAAACATTCAGTACTTC.

V is TRBV7-9 and J is TRBJ2-7; possibly TRBD1 or TRBD2 for D (5 bases each). CDR1 and CDR2 from the germline V gene are SEHNR and FQNEAQ (reference sequence). V was pared by 3 bases and J by 0 bases, with 9 bases between. This CDR3 comprises 14 residues. For the CDR3, the DNA is TGTGCCAGCAGCTTCGAGGGGCTCTCCTACGAGCAGTACTTC. This gives the protein CASSFEGLSYEQYF.

The rearrangement uses TRBV20-1 and TRBJ2-7; 15 bases are a match to TRBD2. This CDR3 is built from 15 residues. Trimming removed 6 bases from V and 1 base from J; junction bases left unmatched: 4. The V gene's germline CDR1 is DFQATT and CDR2 SNEGSKA (reference sequence). In nucleotides, the CDR3 is TGCAGTGCCGGGACTAGCGGGAGGTCGTCCTACGAGCAGTACTTC. It specifies CSAGTSGRSSYEQYF.

The rearrangement uses TRBV4-3 and TRBJ2-2; D might be TRBD1 (6 bases). The CDR3 extends over 16 amino acids. With 2 bases removed from V and 7 bases from J, the gap between germline ends came to 17 bases. CDR1 and CDR2 from the germline V gene are LGHNA and YSLEER. CDR3 region: CASSQHQQGWGGELFF. CDR3 nucleotides: TGCGCCAGCAGCCAACATCAACAGGGTTGGGGCGGGGAGCTGTTTTTT.

The chain recombines TRBV6-2 or TRBV6-3 with TRBJ1-2, with D unresolved. The CDR3 is 15 residues long. The germline V and J ends were trimmed by 0 bases and 2 bases, with 10 bases remaining between them. The germline gives CDR1 MNHEY, CDR2 SVGEGT. The DNA of the CDR3 is TGTGCCAGCAGTTACTCGACCGAACTCAACTATGGCTACACCTTC. This translates into CASSYSTELNYGYTF.

The table lists this clonotype with a few counts. The V and J genes are TRBV5-1 and TRBJ2-7; 9 bases align to TRBD1. The germline V gene encodes CDR1 SGHRS and CDR2 YFSETQ. This CDR3 contains 14 residues. V shed 1 base, J shed 4 bases, and the junction held 3 bases outside the gene matches. CDR3 bases: TGCGCCAGCAGCTTGACAGGGGGCGAGTACGAGCAGTACTTC. Translating it yields CASSLTGGEYEQYF. The full variable domain, rest sourced from reference TRBV5-1 and TRBJ2-7, is KAGVTQTPRYLIKTRGQQVTLSCSPISGHRSVSWYQQTPGQGLQFLFEYFSETQRNKGNFPGRFSGRQFSNSRSEMNVSTLELGDSALYLCASSLTGGEYEQYFGPGTRLTVT.

The rearrangement uses TRBV10-3 and TRBJ2-3, with D unresolved. Germline lookup yields CDR1 ENHRY and CDR2 SYGVKD. V gave up 10 bases and J gave up 6 bases, with 14 bases separating them. This CDR3 region has 12 residues. CDR3 nucleotide sequence: TGTGCCACCAGACCCCTCTCTGATACGCAGTATTTT. It translates to CATRPLSDTQYF.

The genes are TRBV2 and TRBJ2-4, with TRBD1 identical over 7 bases. The CDR3 length is 15 residues. The V segment lost 1 base and the J segment 4 bases; nucleotides outside the gene matches: 4. Germline V gene sequence: CDR1 SNHLY, CDR2 FYNNEI. The CDR3 bases are TGTGCCAGCAGTGAAGATAGGGGGCCAAAAAACATTCAGTACTTC. It translates to CASSEDRGPKNIQYF.

This clonotype was counted a few times. The J gene is TRBJ2-2, the V gene TRBV27, with 11 bases matching TRBD2. The ends lost 7 bases at V and 7 bases at J; junction bases unmatched: 8. The CDR3 contains 15 residues. Per germline, CDR1 MNHEY and CDR2 SMNVEV (reference sequence). The CDR3 loop is CASTLSGRAHGELFF. The CDR3 region has the DNA TGTGCCAGCACCCTTAGCGGGAGGGCCCACGGGGAGCTGTTTTTT.

The genes are TRBV9 and TRBJ2-5; 12 positions match TRBD2. V trimming: 3 bases; J trimming: 4 bases; junction bases outside the gene matches: 7. The CDR3 consists of 16 residues. Germline V gene sequence: CDR1 SGDLS, CDR2 YYNGEE. The CDR3 nucleotides are TGTGCCAGCAGCGCGACTAGCGGGGGCTCAAGAGAGACCCAGTACTTC. As protein: CASSATSGGSRETQYF.

This clonotype has a handful of counts. J is TRBJ2-1 and V is TRBV18, with D maybe TRBD2 (6 bases). Trimming cost V 3 bases and J 0 bases, with 9 bases left between them. This CDR3 is built from 15 residues. Germline V gene sequence: CDR1 KGHSH, CDR2 LQKENI. CDR3 DNA sequence: TGTGCCAGCTCACCGGGACTTGACTCCTACAATGAGCAGTTCTTC. Residues: CASSPGLDSYNEQFF.

The chain links TRBV28 to TRBJ2-4; the match to TRBD1 covers 8 bases. The length of the CDR3 is 16 residues. Germline assignment: CDR1 MDHEN and CDR2 SYDVKM. The J segment lost 0 bases and the V segment lost 6 bases, leaving 7 bases of the junction unmatched. The CDR3 DNA reads as TGTGCCAGCAGGGCAACAGGGGGGCTAGCCAAAAACATTCAGTACTTC. Protein: CASRATGGLAKNIQYF.

This clonotype was recorded a few times. V gene TRBV12-3 or TRBV12-4 combines with J gene TRBJ2-7; D is unresolved. V shed 1 base and J shed 10 bases, with 11 bases lying between them. The CDR3 contains 12 residues. The CDR3 here is CASSLGTDAQYF. CDR3 sequence (DNA): TGTGCCAGCAGTTTAGGAACGGACGCACAGTACTTC.

This clonotype was found a few times. The chain joins TRBV7-9 to TRBJ1-1, with D possibly TRBD1 on 6 matching bases. V was shortened by 11 bases and J by 3 bases, with 19 bases between the two germline ends. CDR1 is SEHNR and CDR2 is FQNEAQ in the germline V gene (reference sequence). The CDR3 runs to 14 residues. In DNA form, the CDR3 reads TGTGCCCTCTCGAGGGGGAAGAGCGACACTGAAGCTTTCTTT. This gives the protein CALSRGKSDTEAFF.

This clonotype was found many times. The gene calls are TRBV5-1 and TRBJ2-3, with D uncertain. Germline assignment: CDR1 SGHRS and CDR2 YFSETQ. This CDR3 comprises 17 residues. Trimming stripped 0 bases from V and 0 bases from J, with 14 bases between. For the CDR3, the DNA is TGCGCCAGCAGCTTGGGAGTCGCAGTACATAGCACAGATACGCAGTATTTT. Its translation: CASSLGVAVHSTDTQYF.

V is TRBV20-1 and J is TRBJ2-5; TRBD1 aligns across 8 bases. Germline-derived CDR1 and CDR2 are DFQATT and SNEGSKA (reference sequence). The CDR3 has 14 amino acids. With V trimmed by 5 bases and J by 5 bases, 10 bases remained unmatched. CDR3 in amino acids: CSASHGQGQETQYF. In nucleotides, the CDR3 is TGCAGTGCTTCCCATGGACAGGGTCAGGAGACCCAGTACTTC.

This chain connects TRBV29-1 to TRBJ1-2; D ambiguous. The V gene lost 6 bases and the J gene lost 3 bases, with 17 bases spanning the gap. The CDR3 covers 14 residues. Germline-derived CDR1 and CDR2 are SQVTM and ANQGSEA. This chain's CDR3 is CSVARTFGHYGYTF. The CDR3 region has the DNA TGCAGCGTGGCCCGGACCTTCGGGCACTATGGCTACACCTTC.

Many counts were recorded for this clonotype. The genes are TRBV29-1 and TRBJ2-2, with D perhaps matching TRBD1 (5 bases). Germline CDR1 is SQVTM and CDR2 is ANQGSEA. The CDR3 length is 14 residues. Trimming took off 4 bases at V and 0 bases at J, with 9 bases between the two ends. DNA of the CDR3: TGCAGCGTTGTGGGGCAGCCGAACACCGGGGAGCTGTTTTTT. Translating gives CSVVGQPNTGELFF.

The table lists this clonotype with a few counts. The chain links TRBV12-3 or TRBV12-4 to TRBJ2-7, with TRBD2 matching over 8 bases. The J segment lost 3 bases and the V segment lost 6 bases, leaving 7 bases of the junction unmatched. This CDR3 comprises 14 residues. CDR3 DNA: TGTGCCAGCAGCCTCGGGGGGGCGGTCTACGAGCAGTACTTC. This encodes CASSLGGAVYEQYF.

CDR3 in DNA: TGTGCCAGCATCACGGACAGGGCGGGATCCGGGGAGCTGTTTTTT. Amino acid sequence: CASITDRAGSGELFF. J is TRBJ2-2 and V is TRBV7-3; the match to TRBD1 covers 8 bases. Germline values: CDR1 SGHTA, CDR2 FQGTGA. This CDR3 region has 15 residues. After removal of 7 bases from V and 6 bases from J, the junction contained 10 bases not matched to a gene.